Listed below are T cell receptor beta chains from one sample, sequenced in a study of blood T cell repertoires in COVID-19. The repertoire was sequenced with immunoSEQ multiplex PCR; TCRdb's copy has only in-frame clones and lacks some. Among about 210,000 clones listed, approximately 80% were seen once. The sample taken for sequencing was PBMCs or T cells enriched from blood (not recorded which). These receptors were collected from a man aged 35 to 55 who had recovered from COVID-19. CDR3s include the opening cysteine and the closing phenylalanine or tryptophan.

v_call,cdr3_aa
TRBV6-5,CASRLRTGGGYTF
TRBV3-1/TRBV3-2,CASSQAVRGGEAFF
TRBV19,CASRWTGKGSNQPQHF
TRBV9,CASSAEYSSEQYF
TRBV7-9,CASSLDLSRDTDTQYF
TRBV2,CASGLQGATEAFF
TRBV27,CASTSNRDSYGYTF
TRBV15,CATSRERTGALSRLFF
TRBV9,CASSGPSGTVTGELFF
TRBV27,CASSLYRGSYEQYF
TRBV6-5,CASSSAGLNTEAFF
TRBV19,CASSRRQARDYGYTF
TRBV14,CASSQETSGRLQETQYF
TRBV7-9,CASSYTGGQTGELFF
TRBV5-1,CASSLDGHSNSPLHF
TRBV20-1,CSASRLAGVAGYETQYF
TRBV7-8,CASAGLAGGLFDEQFF
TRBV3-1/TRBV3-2,CASSQGSGLSTDTQYF
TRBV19,CASTPPVGGKTSGRPYRGELFF
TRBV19,CASSRGLTGELFF
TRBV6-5,CASSPRKEAEKLFF
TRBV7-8,CASSFRTPRGSTDTQYF
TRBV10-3,CAISALSRRSGNTIYF
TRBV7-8,CASSFDRVTTGELFF
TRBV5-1,CASSLGRGSTDTQYF
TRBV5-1,CASSGGTGGTEQYF
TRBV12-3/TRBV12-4,CASSPEPGYEQYF
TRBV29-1,CSARLAGGEQYF
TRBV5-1,CASSPEQGINQPQHF
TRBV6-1,CASRRGQDRYQPQHF
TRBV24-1,CATSDGRDRALLNEQFF
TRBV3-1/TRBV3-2,CASSHDLGLRRITGELFF
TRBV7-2,CASSLLAGGMADTQYF
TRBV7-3,CASSSPEVDYYNEQFF
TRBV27,CASSPQGTYEQYF
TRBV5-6,CASSPRNTYEQYF
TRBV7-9,CASSLDEYSEAFF
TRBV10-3,CAISDPTRVNSPLHF
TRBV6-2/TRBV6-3,CASSTARDWYEVTYEQYF
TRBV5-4,CASSQDSGRAHEQYF
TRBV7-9,CASSLALGGETQYF
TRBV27,CASRAVVGELFF
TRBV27,CASSPLYGRAGELFF
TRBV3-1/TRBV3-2,CASSQDIEGGYTF
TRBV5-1,CASSDGTAKRNTEAFF
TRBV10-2,CASGGGREKLFF
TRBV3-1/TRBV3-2,CASSQRLGTGSNTEAFF
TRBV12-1,CASSHGLAGGYNEQFF
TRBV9,CASSDPGGPHEQYF
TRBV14,CASSRGLPPYEQYF
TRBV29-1,CSVVGRYYEQYF
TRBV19,CASSMRLAGGEQYF
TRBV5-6,CASVSIGGTEAFF
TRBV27,CASHGGRGVNIEAFF
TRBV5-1,CASSLGLRGTQYF
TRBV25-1,CASSRGEGVGTVSPLHF
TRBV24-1,CATSDHLPGELFF